Listed here are 27 T cell receptor beta chains from one sample, sequenced in a study of cytomegalovirus exposure and HLA in healthy donors. Clones were read by immunoSEQ multiplex PCR, and TCRdb kept only the in-frame ones, dropping some. The table shows around 350,000 clones, with more than 80% occurring only once. The sequencing input was PBMCs. These receptors were obtained from a woman aged 18 to 35 in good health and CMV-seronegative.

This chain joins TRBV6-5 and TRBJ2-1, with a weak D call TRBD2 (5 bases). Germline CDR1 MNHEY, CDR2 SVGAGI. V lost 4 bases to trimming and J lost 9 bases, with 10 bases between them. The CDR3 contains 12 residues. CDR3 DNA sequence: TGTGCCAGCAGTTCGTGGGCGGGTGAGCAGTTCTTC. Translating it yields CASSSWAGEQFF.

The chain joins TRBV27 to TRBJ2-2, with 9 positions matching TRBD2. Trimming took 4 bases from V and 5 from J; bases not matched to a gene: 8. The CDR3 runs 16 residues. Germline V gene lookup returns CDR1 MNHEY and CDR2 SMNVEV (reference sequence). The CDR3 loop reads CASSWLAGQMTGELFF. The CDR3, as DNA: TGTGCCAGCAGTTGGCTAGCGGGGCAGATGACCGGGGAGCTGTTTTTT.

The chain is built from TRBV2 and TRBJ1-1, with D perhaps matching TRBD1 (6 bases). The germline V and J ends were trimmed by 5 bases and 4 bases, with 14 bases remaining between them. Germline assignment: CDR1 SNHLY and CDR2 FYNNEI. This CDR3 region has 14 residues. CDR3 in amino acids: CASSRGAESTEAFF. In DNA, the CDR3 is TGTGCCAGCAGTCGGGGGGCCGAGAGCACTGAAGCTTTCTTT.

The chain links TRBV28 to TRBJ2-1, with a possible D match to TRBD1 (6 bases). This CDR3 comprises 12 residues. The V end was cut by 6 bases, the J end by 10 bases, with 13 bases between. Germline CDR1 is MDHEN and CDR2 is SYDVKM. The CDR3 region is CASSDRPYEQFF. The CDR3 DNA is TGTGCCAGCAGCGACAGGCCCTACGAGCAGTTCTTC.

The chain links TRBV6-4 to TRBJ2-3; D gene uncertain. The ends were cut back, 4 bases at V and 6 bases at J, with 17 bases in the middle. The germline V gene has CDR1 MRHNA and CDR2 SNTAGT. The CDR3 sequence is 15 residues long. DNA of the CDR3: TGTGCCAGCAGTGCGACCACAGATCCCCCTGATACGCAGTATTTT. Its translation is CASSATTDPPDTQYF.

In this sample, this clone turned up a few times. The chain recombines TRBV28 with TRBJ2-7, with D tentatively TRBD1 (6 bases). This CDR3 has 14 amino acids. Per germline, CDR1 MDHEN and CDR2 SYDVKM. Trimming took off 5 bases at V and 10 bases at J, with 21 bases between the two ends. CDR3 in amino acids: CASSPDSPSVEQYF. CDR3 nucleotide sequence: TGTGCCAGCAGTCCGGACAGCCCCTCCGTGGAACAGTACTTC. The whole variable domain, filled in from reference TRBV28 and TRBJ2-7, reads DVKVTQSSRYLVKRTGEKVFLECVQDMDHENMFWYRQDPGLGLRLIYFSYDVKMKEKGDIPEGYSVSREKKERFSLILESASTNQTSMYLCASSPDSPSVEQYFGPGTRLTVT.

The chain uses TRBV5-1 and TRBJ1-3, with a tentative D call TRBD1 (5 bases). This CDR3 has 16 amino acids. Germline values: CDR1 SGHRS, CDR2 YFSETQ. V lost 0 bases, J lost 4 bases, and 14 bases lay in between. The CDR3 DNA reads TGCGCCAGCAGCTTGGAAACAGGTGTGCGGGGAAACACCATATATTTT. This encodes CASSLETGVRGNTIYF.

The CDR3 DNA follows: TGTGCCAGCAGTCTTCGGACAGGGTTATGGAATGAGCAGTTCTTC. As protein: CASSLRTGLWNEQFF. This chain uses TRBV27 with TRBJ2-1; the match to TRBD1 covers 8 bases. Trimming at V came to 5 bases and at J to 7 bases, leaving 10 bases not matched to a gene. CDR3 length: 15 residues. Germline V gene data show CDR1 as MNHEY and CDR2 as SMNVEV (reference sequence).

The chain uses TRBV5-1 and TRBJ2-7; tentatively, D is TRBD2 (6 bases). This CDR3 is 15 amino acids long. V was clipped by 0 bases and J by 0 bases, with 10 bases between them. The germline CDR1 and CDR2 sequences are SGHRS and YFSETQ. CDR3 sequence reads: CASSLDGRSSYEQYF. As DNA, the CDR3 is TGCGCCAGCAGCTTGGACGGGAGAAGCTCCTACGAGCAGTACTTC.

The V and J genes are TRBV10-1 and TRBJ2-7, with 7 positions matching TRBD1. This CDR3 comprises 14 residues. V trimming: 6 bases; J trimming: 2 bases; junction bases outside the gene matches: 7. In germline, CDR1 is WNHNN, CDR2 SYGVQD (reference sequence). Written as DNA, the CDR3 is TGCGCCAGCAGCTCCGGGACAGTGGCCTACGAGCAGTACTTC. It encodes CASSSGTVAYEQYF.

This clone was counted a few times. The J gene is TRBJ2-7, the V gene TRBV10-1; 11 positions agree with TRBD2. From germline, CDR1 is WNHNN and CDR2 SYGVQD (reference sequence). V was clipped by 5 bases and J by 6 bases; unmatched bases: 15. CDR3 length equals 17 residues. The CDR3 DNA is TGCGCCAGCAGTACCGGGACTAGCGGAACAAAAACAGGCGAGCAGTACTTC. It translates to CASSTGTSGTKTGEQYF.

The genes are TRBV5-6 and TRBJ2-7, with TRBD2 matching over 10 bases. Germline V gene data show CDR1 as SGHDT and CDR2 as YYEEEE. V was clipped by 3 bases and J by 2 bases; unmatched bases: 8. The CDR3 consists of 16 residues. As DNA, the CDR3 is TGTGCCAGCAGCTCAATCTTGCTAGCGGGAGCCTACGAGCAGTACTTC. Amino acid sequence: CASSSILLAGAYEQYF.

The rearrangement links TRBV29-1 to TRBJ2-7; tentatively, D is TRBD1 (6 bases). The V gene lost 7 bases and the J gene lost 4 bases, with 14 bases spanning the gap. The CDR3 consists of 12 residues. Germline values: CDR1 SQVTM, CDR2 ANQGSEA. CDR3: CSGLTGTYEQYF. The CDR3 DNA reads TGCAGCGGATTAACAGGGACGTACGAGCAGTACTTC.

This clone appeared once. The chain is built from TRBV25-1 and TRBJ1-3, with D tentatively TRBD1 (6 bases). CDR3 length: 16 residues. Looked up from germline, CDR1 is MGHDK and CDR2 is SYGVNS. The V and J ends lost 1 base and 3 bases respectively, with 13 bases between them. CDR3 loop: CASSEFRGKFGNTIYF. CDR3 sequence (DNA): TGTGCCAGCAGTGAATTCAGGGGTAAATTTGGAAACACCATATATTTT.

The chain employs TRBV4-1 and TRBJ2-3, with TRBD2 identical over 11 bases. The trim removed 4 bases at V and 5 bases at J, leaving 8 bases unmatched. The CDR3 spans 16 residues. Per germline, CDR1 MGHRA and CDR2 YSYEKL. Here the CDR3 reads CASSRRLAGFKDTQYF. DNA of the CDR3: TGCGCCAGCAGCCGAAGACTAGCGGGATTTAAAGATACGCAGTATTTT.

The CDR3 here is CAWSEVLDGTDTQYF. The CDR3 coding sequence is TGTGCCTGGAGTGAGGTTCTAGATGGCACAGATACGCAGTATTTT. V usage is TRBV30 and J usage is TRBJ2-3; D gene ambiguous. Trimming removed 1 base from V and 1 base from J, with 12 bases in between. Germline values: CDR1 GTSNPN, CDR2 SVGIG (reference sequence). The CDR3 totals 15 residues.

This clone was found a few times. The chain combines TRBV19 with TRBJ1-5; D unresolved. The ends were cut back, 4 bases at V and 4 bases at J, with 8 bases in the middle. This CDR3 has 13 amino acids. CDR1 is LNHDA and CDR2 is SQIVND in the germline V gene (reference sequence). The CDR3, as DNA: TGTGCCAGTAGTACGTCAGGAAATCAGCCCCAGCATTTT. Its translation: CASSTSGNQPQHF.

In this sample, this clone turned up once. The J gene is TRBJ1-4, the V gene TRBV9; 9 nucleotides line up with TRBD1. The V gene end was trimmed by 3 bases and the J gene end by 5 bases; junction bases not matched to a gene: 5. Germline V gives CDR1 SGDLS, CDR2 YYNGEE. CDR3 length equals 15 residues. The chain's CDR3 is CASSGRDRENEKLFF. CDR3 nucleotides: TGTGCCAGCAGCGGCCGGGACAGGGAGAATGAAAAACTGTTTTTT.

This clone has more than one count but fewer than ten. The chain employs TRBV30 and TRBJ1-2; 8 nucleotides agree with TRBD1. Trimming cost V 6 bases and J 6 bases; bases outside gene matches: 12. The CDR3 runs 14 residues. The germline V gene encodes CDR1 GTSNPN and CDR2 SVGIG (reference sequence). In DNA form, the CDR3 reads TGTGCCTGCTTCTTACAGGGGGTAATGGATGGCTACACCTTC. Amino acids: CACFLQGVMDGYTF.

The chain uses TRBV4-1 and TRBJ1-5; 7 positions match TRBD1. The V gene's germline CDR1 is MGHRA and CDR2 YSYEKL. The CDR3 totals 13 residues. J gave up 7 bases and V 4 bases, and 4 bases lay outside the gene matches. The chain's CDR3 is CASSLDRAQPQHF. CDR3 bases: TGCGCCAGCAGCCTCGACAGGGCCCAGCCCCAGCATTTT.

This clone is a singleton in its sample. J is TRBJ1-1 and V is TRBV5-1; 9 bases map to TRBD1. V gave up 1 base and J gave up 6 bases; unmatched junction bases: 4. The CDR3 totals 14 residues. Per germline, CDR1 SGHRS and CDR2 YFSETQ. The CDR3 bases are TGCGCCAGCAGCTTGACAGGGGGCGATGCTGAAGCTTTCTTT. Encoded protein: CASSLTGGDAEAFF.

The CDR3 region is CASSLVASGGTDTQYF. As DNA, the CDR3 is TGCGCCAGCAGCTTGGTAGCTAGCGGGGGGACAGATACGCAGTATTTT. The chain links TRBV5-1 to TRBJ2-3; 11 bases are a match to TRBD2. The germline gives CDR1 SGHRS, CDR2 YFSETQ. This CDR3 has 16 residues. With V trimmed by 0 bases and J by 3 bases, 3 bases remained unmatched.

V is TRBV5-1 and J is TRBJ2-7; D gene uncertain. The CDR3 runs to 14 residues. From germline, CDR1 is SGHRS and CDR2 YFSETQ. Trimming took off 1 base at V and 4 bases at J, with 12 bases between the two ends. The CDR3 DNA is TGCGCCAGCAGCTTGTCTACTGCTAATTACGAGCAGTACTTC. Residues: CASSLSTANYEQYF. The variable domain in full, with the rest retrieved from reference TRBV5-1 and TRBJ2-7, is KAGVTQTPRYLIKTRGQQVTLSCSPISGHRSVSWYQQTPGQGLQFLFEYFSETQRNKGNFPGRFSGRQFSNSRSEMNVSTLELGDSALYLCASSLSTANYEQYFGPGTRLTVT.

V and J are TRBV2 and TRBJ2-1; 11 positions match TRBD2. The germline CDR1 and CDR2 sequences are SNHLY and FYNNEI. V dropped 6 bases and J dropped 12; count of bases not matched to a gene: 7. The CDR3 sequence is 13 residues long. Written as DNA, the CDR3 is TGTGCCAGCAGCCCTCTTAGCGGGGGGGCGCAGTTCTTC. It encodes CASSPLSGGAQFF.

The chain uses TRBV7-3 and TRBJ2-3, with TRBD2 matching 7 bases. CDR3 length: 15 amino acids. Germline trimming cut 3 bases from V and 3 bases from J; bases unmatched to any gene: 6. CDR1 SGHTA and CDR2 FQGTGA come from the germline V gene. DNA for the CDR3: TGTGCCAGCAGCTTCTATGACGGGGGGACAGATACGCAGTATTTT. This encodes CASSFYDGGTDTQYF. Drawing the rest from reference TRBV7-3 and TRBJ2-3, the complete variable domain is GAGVSQTPSNKVTEKGKYVELRCDPISGHTALYWYRQSLGQGPEFLIYFQGTGAADDSGLPNDRFFAVRPEGSVSTLKIQRTERGDSAVYLCASSFYDGGTDTQYFGPGTRLTVL.

CDR3 sequence reads: CASSEAGGAAVYEQYF. The CDR3 DNA reads as TGTGCCAGCAGTGAAGCAGGGGGGGCAGCGGTCTACGAGCAGTACTTC. The chain is built from TRBV2 and TRBJ2-7; perhaps TRBD2 as D (7 bases). CDR1 is SNHLY and CDR2 is FYNNEI in the germline V gene. This CDR3 region has 16 residues. Trimming cost V 0 bases and J 3 bases, with 15 bases left between them.

V and J are TRBV9 and TRBJ2-1; TRBD1 matches 8 bases. Germline CDR1 is SGDLS and CDR2 is YYNGEE. This CDR3 comprises 14 residues. J gave up 8 bases and V 2 bases, and 6 bases lay outside the gene matches. The CDR3 region has the DNA TGTGCCAGCAGCGTTAACAGGGGGAATGATGAGCAGTTCTTC. It is translated as CASSVNRGNDEQFF.